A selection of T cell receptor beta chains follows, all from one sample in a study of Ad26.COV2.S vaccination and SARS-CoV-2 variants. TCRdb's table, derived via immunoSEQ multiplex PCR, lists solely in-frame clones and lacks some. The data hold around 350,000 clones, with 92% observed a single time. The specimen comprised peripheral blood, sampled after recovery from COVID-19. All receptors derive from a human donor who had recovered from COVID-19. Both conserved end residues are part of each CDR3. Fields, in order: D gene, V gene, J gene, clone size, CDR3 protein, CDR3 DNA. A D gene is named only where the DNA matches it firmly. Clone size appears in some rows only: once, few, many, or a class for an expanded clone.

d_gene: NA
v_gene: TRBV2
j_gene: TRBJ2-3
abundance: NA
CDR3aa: CASKAVNWGYF
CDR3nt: TGTGCCAGCAAAGCGGTGAACTGGGGGTATTTT

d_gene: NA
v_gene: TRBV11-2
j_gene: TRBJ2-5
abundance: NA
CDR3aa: CASSFFSGETQYF
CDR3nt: TGTGCCAGCAGCTTCTTCTCGGGGGAGACCCAGTACTTC

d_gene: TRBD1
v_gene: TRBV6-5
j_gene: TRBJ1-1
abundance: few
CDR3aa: CASSYDGTGNTEAFF
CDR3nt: TGTGCCAGCAGTTACGATGGGACAGGGAACACTGAAGCTTTCTTT

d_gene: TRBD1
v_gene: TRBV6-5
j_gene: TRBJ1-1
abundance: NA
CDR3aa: CASSRDRGNTEAFF
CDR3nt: TGTGCCAGCAGTCGGGACAGGGGGAACACTGAAGCTTTCTTT

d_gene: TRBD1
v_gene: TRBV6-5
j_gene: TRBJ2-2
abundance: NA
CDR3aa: CASSWQGARTGELFF
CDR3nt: TGTGCCAGCAGTTGGCAGGGGGCGCGGACCGGGGAGCTGTTTTTT

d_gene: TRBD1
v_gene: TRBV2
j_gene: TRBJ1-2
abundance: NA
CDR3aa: CATQGDRGVHGYTF
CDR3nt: TGTGCCACCCAGGGGGACAGGGGTGTACATGGCTACACCTTC

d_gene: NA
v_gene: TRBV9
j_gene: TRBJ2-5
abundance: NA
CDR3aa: CASSVATGVSGQYF
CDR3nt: TGTGCCAGCAGCGTAGCTACGGGGGTAAGCGGCCAGTACTTC

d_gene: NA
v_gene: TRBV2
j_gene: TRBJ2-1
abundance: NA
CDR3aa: CASRAYRDGKNNEQFF
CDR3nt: TGTGCCAGCAGAGCCTACCGGGACGGCAAAAACAATGAGCAGTTCTTC

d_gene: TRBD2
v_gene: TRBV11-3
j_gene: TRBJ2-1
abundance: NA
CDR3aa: CASSPRTSSYNEQFF
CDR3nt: TGTGCCAGCAGCCCAAGGACTAGCTCCTACAATGAGCAGTTCTTC

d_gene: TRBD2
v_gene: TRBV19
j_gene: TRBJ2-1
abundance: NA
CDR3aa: CASSQSLAGYNEQFF
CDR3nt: TGTGCCAGTAGCCAATCGCTAGCGGGCTACAATGAGCAGTTCTTC

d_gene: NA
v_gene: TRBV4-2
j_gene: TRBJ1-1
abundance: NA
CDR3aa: CASSQEAWDITTEAFF
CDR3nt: TGTGCCAGCAGCCAAGAGGCATGGGACATTACCACTGAAGCTTTCTTT

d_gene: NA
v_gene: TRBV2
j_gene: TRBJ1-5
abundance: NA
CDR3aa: CASSEDIGRGRVYSNQPQHF
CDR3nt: TGTGCCAGCAGTGAAGATATCGGGAGGGGCCGCGTATATAGCAATCAGCCCCAGCATTTT

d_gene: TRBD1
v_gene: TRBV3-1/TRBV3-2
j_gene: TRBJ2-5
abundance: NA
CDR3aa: CASSQGTVVLQETQYF
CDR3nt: TGTGCCAGCAGCCAGGGGACAGTCGTACTTCAAGAGACCCAGTACTTC

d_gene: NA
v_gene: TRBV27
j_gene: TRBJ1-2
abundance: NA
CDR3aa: CASSIRRGTYGYTF
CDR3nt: TGTGCCAGCAGTATCCGACGGGGCACCTATGGCTACACCTTC

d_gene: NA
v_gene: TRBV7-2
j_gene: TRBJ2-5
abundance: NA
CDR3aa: CASSLARVETQYF
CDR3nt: TGTGCCAGCAGTTTAGCTCGAGTGGAGACCCAGTACTTC

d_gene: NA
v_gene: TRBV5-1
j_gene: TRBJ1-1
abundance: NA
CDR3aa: CASSLMGARSEAFF
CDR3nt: TGCGCCAGCAGCCTAATGGGGGCGCGTTCTGAAGCTTTCTTT

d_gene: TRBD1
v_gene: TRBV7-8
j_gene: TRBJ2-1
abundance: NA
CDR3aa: CASSGDRGNEQFF
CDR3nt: TGTGCCAGCAGCGGGGACAGGGGGAATGAGCAGTTCTTC

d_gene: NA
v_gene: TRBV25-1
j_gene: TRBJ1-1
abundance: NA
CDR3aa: CASSLGGLNTEAFF
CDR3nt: TGTGCCAGCAGTCTGGGAGGTCTGAACACTGAAGCTTTCTTT

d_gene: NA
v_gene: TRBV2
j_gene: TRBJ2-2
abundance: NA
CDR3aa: CAKGSGELFF
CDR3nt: TGTGCCAAGGGGAGCGGGGAGCTGTTTTTT

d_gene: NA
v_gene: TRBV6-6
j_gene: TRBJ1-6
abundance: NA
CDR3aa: CASSYGVESPLHF
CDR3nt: TGTGCCAGCAGTTACGGCGTGGAATCACCCCTCCACTTT

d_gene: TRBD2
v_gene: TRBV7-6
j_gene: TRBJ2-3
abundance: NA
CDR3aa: CASSPEIAGGLKDTQYF
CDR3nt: TGTGCCAGCAGCCCTGAGATAGCGGGGGGGCTTAAAGATACGCAGTATTTT

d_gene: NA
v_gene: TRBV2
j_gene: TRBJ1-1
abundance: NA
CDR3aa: CASSGEGLNTEAFF
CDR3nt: TGTGCCAGCAGTGGGGAAGGGTTGAACACTGAAGCTTTCTTT

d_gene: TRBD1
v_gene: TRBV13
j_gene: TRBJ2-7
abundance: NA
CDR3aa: CASRPGQKPYEQYF
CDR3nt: TGTGCCAGCAGGCCGGGACAGAAACCCTACGAGCAGTACTTC

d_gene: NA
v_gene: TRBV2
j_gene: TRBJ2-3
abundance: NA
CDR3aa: CASSLSAGSVLGDTQYF
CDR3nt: TGTGCCAGCAGTTTATCGGCAGGGTCAGTGTTAGGAGATACGCAGTATTTT

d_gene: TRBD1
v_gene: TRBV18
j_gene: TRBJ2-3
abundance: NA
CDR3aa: CASSPPGIPGQGTTDTQYF
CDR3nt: TGTGCCAGCTCACCACCGGGGATACCGGGACAGGGGACAACAGATACGCAGTATTTT

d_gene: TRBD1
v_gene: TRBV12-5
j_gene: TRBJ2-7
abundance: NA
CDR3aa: CASGYGQGIYEQYF
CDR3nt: TGTGCTAGTGGTTATGGACAGGGTATCTACGAGCAGTACTTC

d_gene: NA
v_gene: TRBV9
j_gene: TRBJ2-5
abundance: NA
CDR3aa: CASSVGLSEETQYF
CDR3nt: TGTGCCAGCAGCGTAGGACTATCCGAAGAGACCCAGTACTTC

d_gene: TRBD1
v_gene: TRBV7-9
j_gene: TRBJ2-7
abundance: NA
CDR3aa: CASSLQGASNEQYF
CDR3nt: TGTGCCAGCAGCTTACAGGGGGCAAGCAACGAGCAGTACTTC

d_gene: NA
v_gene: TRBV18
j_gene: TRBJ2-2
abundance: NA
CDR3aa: CASSPPATGRTGELFF
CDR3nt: TGTGCCAGCTCACCACCCGCAACAGGTCGAACCGGGGAGCTGTTTTTT

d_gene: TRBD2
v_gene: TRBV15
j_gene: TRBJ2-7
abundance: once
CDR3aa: CATSRSGGNEQYF
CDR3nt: TGTGCCACCAGCCGAAGCGGGGGGAACGAGCAGTACTTC

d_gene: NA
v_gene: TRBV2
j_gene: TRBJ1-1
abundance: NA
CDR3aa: CASSYRKNTEAFF
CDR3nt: TGTGCCAGCAGTTACAGGAAGAACACTGAAGCTTTCTTT

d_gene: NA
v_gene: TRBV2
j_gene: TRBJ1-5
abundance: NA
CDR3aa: CASSVYSNQPQHF
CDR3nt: TGTGCCAGCAGTGTTTATAGCAATCAGCCCCAGCATTTT

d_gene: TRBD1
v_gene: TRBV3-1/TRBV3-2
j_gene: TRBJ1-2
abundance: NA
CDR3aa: CASSFRTGGYGYTF
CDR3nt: TGTGCCAGCAGCTTTCGGACAGGGGGCTATGGCTACACCTTC

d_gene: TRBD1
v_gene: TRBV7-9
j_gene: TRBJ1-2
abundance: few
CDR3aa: CASRGQGKGYTF
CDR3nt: TGTGCCAGCAGGGGACAGGGGAAGGGCTACACCTTC

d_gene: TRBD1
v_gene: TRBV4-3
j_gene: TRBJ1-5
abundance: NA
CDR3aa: CASSYDDRGNNQPQHF
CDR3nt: TGCGCCAGCAGCTATGACGACAGGGGGAACAATCAGCCCCAGCATTTT

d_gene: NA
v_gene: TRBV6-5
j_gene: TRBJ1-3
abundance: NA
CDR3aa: CASSYSTGNTIYF
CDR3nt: TGTGCCAGCAGTTACTCGACGGGAAACACCATATATTTT

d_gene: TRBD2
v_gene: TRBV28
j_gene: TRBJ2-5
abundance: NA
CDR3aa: CASSSRRGAFQETQYF
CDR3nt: TGTGCCAGCAGTTCTAGGCGGGGGGCCTTCCAAGAGACCCAGTACTTC

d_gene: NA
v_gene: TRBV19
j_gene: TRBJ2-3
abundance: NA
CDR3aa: CASSIVGAEPSTDTQYF
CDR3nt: TGTGCCAGTAGTATAGTAGGGGCAGAACCTAGCACAGATACGCAGTATTTT

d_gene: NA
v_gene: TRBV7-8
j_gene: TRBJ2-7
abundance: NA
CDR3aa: CASSINQDYEQYF
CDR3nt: TGTGCCAGCAGCATTAACCAGGACTACGAGCAGTACTTC

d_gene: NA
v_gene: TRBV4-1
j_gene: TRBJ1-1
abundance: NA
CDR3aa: CASSPRDGPLREAFF
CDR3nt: TGCGCCAGCAGCCCACGGGATGGACCTCTGAGGGAAGCTTTCTTT

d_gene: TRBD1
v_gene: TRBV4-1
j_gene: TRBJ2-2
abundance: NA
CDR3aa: CASSRGQASNTGELFF
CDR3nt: TGCGCCAGCAGCCGGGGACAGGCCTCGAACACCGGGGAGCTGTTTTTT

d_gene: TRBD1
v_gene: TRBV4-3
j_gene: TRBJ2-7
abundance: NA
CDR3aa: CASSPGTGGSYEQYF
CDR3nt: TGCGCCAGCAGCCCCGGGACAGGGGGGTCCTACGAGCAGTACTTC

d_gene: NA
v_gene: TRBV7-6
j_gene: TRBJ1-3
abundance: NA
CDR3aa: CASSLGGWQGQNTIYF
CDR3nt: TGTGCCAGCAGCTTAGGAGGGTGGCAGGGCCAGAACACCATATATTTT

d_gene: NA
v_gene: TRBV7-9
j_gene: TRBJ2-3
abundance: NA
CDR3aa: CASSPTQVSSTDTQYF
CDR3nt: TGTGCCAGCAGCCCTACCCAGGTTTCTAGCACAGATACGCAGTATTTT

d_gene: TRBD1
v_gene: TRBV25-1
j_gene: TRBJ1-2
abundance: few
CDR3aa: CASSFGTGYGYTF
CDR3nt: TGTGCCAGCAGCTTCGGGACAGGATATGGCTACACCTTC

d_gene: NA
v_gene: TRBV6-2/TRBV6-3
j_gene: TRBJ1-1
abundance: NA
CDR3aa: CASSYSRLAAFF
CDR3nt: TGTGCCAGCAGTTACTCTCGGCTGGCGGCTTTCTTT

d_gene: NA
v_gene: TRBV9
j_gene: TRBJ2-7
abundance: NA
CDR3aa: CASSVATGYEQYF
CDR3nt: TGTGCCAGCAGCGTAGCTACGGGCTACGAGCAGTACTTC

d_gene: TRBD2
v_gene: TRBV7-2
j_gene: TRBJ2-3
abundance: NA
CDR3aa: CASSLLQRGSTDTQYF
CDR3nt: TGTGCCAGCAGCTTATTACAGCGGGGGAGCACAGATACGCAGTATTTT

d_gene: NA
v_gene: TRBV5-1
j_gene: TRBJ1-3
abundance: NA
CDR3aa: CASSLGSTNSGNTIYF
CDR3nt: TGCGCCAGCAGCTTGGGGTCCACTAACTCTGGAAACACCATATATTTT

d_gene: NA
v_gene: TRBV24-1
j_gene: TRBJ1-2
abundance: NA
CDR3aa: CATSDSAGGYTF
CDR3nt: TGTGCCACCAGTGATTCAGCAGGTGGCTACACCTTC

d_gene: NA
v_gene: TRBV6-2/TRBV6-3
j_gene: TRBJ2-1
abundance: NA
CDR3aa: CASSRSTTGANEQFF
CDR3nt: TGTGCCAGCAGTCGATCCACAACTGGGGCCAATGAGCAGTTCTTC

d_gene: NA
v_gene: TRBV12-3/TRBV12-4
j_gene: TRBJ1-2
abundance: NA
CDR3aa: CASSLGGDYGYTF
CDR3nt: TGTGCCAGCAGTTTGGGAGGGGACTATGGCTACACCTTC